The 21 T cell receptor beta chains listed next were all sequenced from one sample in a study of beta chain features in type 1 diabetes. Study results and limitations: Shorter TCRB CDR3s, moderately but significantly so, were found in Type 1 diabetes patients in all four CD4+ subsets.

Antigens for these TCRs are unknown. The entirety of the isolated RNA underwent reverse transcription, so expressed TCRB transcripts were sequenced. Data came from immunoSEQ multiplex PCR; TCRdb stores just in-frame clones and leaves some out. Found here are 300,000 to 350,000 clones, 9.3% of them singletons; the top ten hold roughly 0.99%. Sequencing was carried out using central memory CD4+ T cells from blood. These TCRs come from a man younger than 40 with type 1 diabetes.

This clone has just a few counts. This chain joins TRBV29-1 and TRBJ2-7; D is unclear. Trimming left V 2 bases short and J 8 bases short, with 10 bases between. The germline V gene encodes CDR1 SQVTM and CDR2 ANQGSEA. The CDR3 covers 11 residues. Here the CDR3 reads CSVELEGQQYF. CDR3 nucleotide sequence: TGCAGCGTTGAATTAGAAGGCCAGCAGTACTTC.

The chain is built from TRBV7-9 and TRBJ1-1; D is uncertain. This CDR3 region has 14 residues. Germline V CDR1 and CDR2: SEHNR, FQNEAQ (reference sequence). Trimming cost V 1 base and J 1 base, with 7 bases left between them. CDR3 amino acids: CASSLGQSNTEAFF. The CDR3 nucleotides are TGTGCCAGCAGCTTAGGGCAATCGAACACTGAAGCTTTCTTT.

The chain is built from TRBV30 and TRBJ2-7; D call uncertain. Trimming left V 8 bases short and J 1 base short, with 15 bases between. This CDR3 region has 13 residues. Per germline, CDR1 GTSNPN and CDR2 SVGIG (reference sequence). The CDR3: CASGKALSYEQYF. The CDR3 DNA reads TGTGCCAGTGGGAAAGCTCTTTCCTACGAGCAGTACTTC. Together with reference TRBV30 and TRBJ2-7, the CDR3 gives the full variable domain: SQTIHQWPATLVQPVGSPLSLECTVEGTSNPNLYWYRQAAGRGLQLLFYSVGIGQISSEVPQNLSASRPQDRQFILSSKKLLLSDSGFYLCASGKALSYEQYFGPGTRLTVT.

This clone was detected only a few times. The J gene is TRBJ2-5, the V gene TRBV6-6, with TRBD2 as a possible D gene (5 bases). The length of the CDR3 is 12 residues. Per the germline V gene, CDR1 is MNHNY and CDR2 is SVGAGI (reference sequence). The V and J ends lost 6 bases and 6 bases respectively, with 11 bases between them. In DNA, the CDR3 is TGTGCCAGCAGGAGGGAGAGGAAGACCCAGTACTTC. The encoded protein is CASRRERKTQYF.

This clone was found a few times. The genes are TRBV5-1 and TRBJ2-5; D possibly matches TRBD1 or TRBD2 (6 bases each). Germline V gene data show CDR1 as SGHRS and CDR2 as YFSETQ. With 1 base removed from V and 4 bases from J, the gap between germline ends came to 17 bases. The CDR3 is 16 residues long. Written as DNA, the CDR3 is TGCGCCAGCAGCTTGATCGGGGGCGAGGGTACAGAGACCCAGTACTTC. It is translated as CASSLIGGEGTETQYF.

This clone has more than one count but fewer than ten. CDR3 nucleotide sequence: TGTGCCAGCAGCTCGGGGTGGGGGAGTAATTCACCCCTCCACTTT. Residues: CASSSGWGSNSPLHF. The rearrangement links TRBV27 to TRBJ1-6; D may be TRBD1 (5 bases). The germline CDR1 and CDR2 sequences are MNHEY and SMNVEV (reference sequence). The CDR3 has 15 amino acids. The V end was cut by 6 bases, the J end by 6 bases, with 15 bases between.

This clone was seen many times. This sequence joins TRBV7-2 and TRBJ2-3; D is unresolved. The length of the CDR3 is 15 residues. CDR1 is SGHTA, CDR2 FQGNSA, per germline. Trimming cost V 3 bases and J 0 bases, with 10 bases left between them. CDR3 sequence: CASSFVQTSTDTQYF. The CDR3, as DNA: TGTGCCAGCAGCTTTGTACAGACTAGCACAGATACGCAGTATTTT.

This clone occurred many times. The chain is built from TRBV7-2 and TRBJ2-2; TRBD1 or TRBD2 may be the D gene (5 bases each). V lost 1 base and J lost 0, with 12 bases in between. The CDR3 consists of 17 residues. Germline V lookup: CDR1 SGHTA, CDR2 FQGNSA. In DNA form, the CDR3 reads TGTGCCAGCAGCTTAGATTGGGGGAGTGCGAACACCGGGGAGCTGTTTTTT. It translates to CASSLDWGSANTGELFF.

This clone occurred a few times. V and J are TRBV25-1 and TRBJ2-3; D is undetermined. The CDR3 has 14 amino acids. Germline assignment: CDR1 MGHDK and CDR2 SYGVNS. With 3 bases removed from V and 1 base from J, the gap between germline ends came to 8 bases. In DNA, the CDR3 is TGTGCCAGCAGTGATGTCGGAGGCACAGATACGCAGTATTTT. Translating it yields CASSDVGGTDTQYF.

The table lists this clone with many counts. The chain recombines TRBV7-2 with TRBJ1-1, with 9 bases that match TRBD1. Germline-derived CDR1 and CDR2 are SGHTA and FQGNSA. Trimming cost V 4 bases and J 1 base; bases outside gene matches: 4. The CDR3 has 15 residues. This chain's CDR3 is CASSSHRGRNTEAFF. The CDR3 DNA reads as TGTGCCAGCAGCTCCCACAGGGGGCGGAACACTGAAGCTTTCTTT.

The chain links TRBV5-1 to TRBJ1-1; TRBD1 agrees at 8 bases. There are 15 residues in the CDR3. The V and J ends lost 0 bases and 6 bases, in that order; junction bases with no gene match: 7. Per the germline V gene, CDR1 is SGHRS and CDR2 is YFSETQ. CDR3 amino acids: CASSLDQGAKAEAFF. The CDR3 DNA sequence: TGCGCCAGCAGCTTGGATCAGGGGGCGAAGGCTGAAGCTTTCTTT.

The rearrangement uses TRBV5-6 and TRBJ2-7; possibly TRBD1 for D (6 bases). Germline-derived CDR1 and CDR2 are SGHDT and YYEEEE. V was shortened by 2 bases and J by 2 bases, with 11 bases between the two germline ends. The CDR3 length is 14 residues. CDR3 nucleotides: TGTGCCAGCAGCTTTGGGACACCCACCTACGAGCAGTACTTC. It is translated as CASSFGTPTYEQYF.

This clone was found a few times. The chain recombines TRBV9 with TRBJ1-2, with D unresolved. CDR1 is SGDLS, CDR2 YYNGEE, per germline. The ends were cut back, 0 bases at V and 6 bases at J, with 3 bases in the middle. The CDR3 contains 11 residues. In nucleotides, the CDR3 is TGTGCCAGCAGCGTAGCAGATGGCTACACCTTC. Its protein is CASSVADGYTF.

This clone was recorded a few times. The DNA of the CDR3 is TGTGCCAGCAGCTTAGTTTCGGGGTTTTATGGCTACACCTTC. Protein product: CASSLVSGFYGYTF. The rearrangement links TRBV7-2 to TRBJ1-2; D uncertain. V was pared by 1 base and J by 5 bases, with 11 bases between. The CDR3 sequence is 14 residues long. CDR1 and CDR2 (germline): SGHTA, FQGNSA.

Remarks on this clone: This sample includes further DNA sequences coding for the same CDR3. J is TRBJ1-4 and V is TRBV7-2; possible D gene TRBD1, 6 bases. The V end lost 1 base, the J end lost 7 bases, and 10 bases lay between the germline ends. The CDR3 extends over 14 amino acids. CDR1 is SGHTA, CDR2 FQGNSA, per germline. CDR3 nucleotide sequence: TGTGCCAGCAGCTTAGACAGGGCTGCTGAAAAACTGTTTTTT. Its protein is CASSLDRAAEKLFF.

This clone has just a few counts. The CDR3: CASSPAEAPLTGGAYEQYF. The CDR3 DNA is TGCGCCAGCAGCCCCGCCGAGGCTCCGCTAACAGGGGGGGCCTACGAGCAGTACTTC. The V call is TRBV4-3, the J call TRBJ2-7, with D possibly TRBD1 on 8 matching bases. Trimming pared 4 bases from V and 2 bases from J, leaving 27 bases between. The CDR3 has 19 amino acids. Germline CDR1 and CDR2: LGHNA and YSLEER.

This clone was seen a handful of times. This sample also contains other DNA sequences that code for the same CDR3. The CDR3 region has the DNA TGTGCCAGTAGTATTGAACGATCGGGGGTCGAGCAGTACTTC. This gives the protein CASSIERSGVEQYF. This sequence joins TRBV19 and TRBJ2-7, with a tentative D call TRBD2 (6 bases). This CDR3 has 14 amino acids. The germline gives CDR1 LNHDA, CDR2 SQIVND (reference sequence). V gave up 3 bases and J gave up 6 bases, with 15 bases separating them. The variable domain in full, completed from reference TRBV19 and TRBJ2-7, reads DGGITQSPKYLFRKEGQNVTLSCEQNLNHDAMYWYRQDPGQGLRLIYYSQIVNDFQKGDIAEGYSVSREKKESFPLTVTSAQKNPTAFYLCASSIERSGVEQYFGPGTRLTVT.

The V and J genes are TRBV6-1 and TRBJ2-4; D is ambiguous. The germline V gene has CDR1 MNHNS and CDR2 SASEGT. The V end was cut by 8 bases, the J end by 3 bases, with 8 bases between. The CDR3 runs 12 residues. CDR3 DNA sequence: TGTGCCAGCGGTCAAGACAAAAACATTCAGTACTTC. It specifies CASGQDKNIQYF.

This clone showed up just a few times. The chain joins TRBV9 to TRBJ2-5; 8 bases align to TRBD2. This CDR3 has 14 amino acids. Germline-derived CDR1 and CDR2 are SGDLS and YYNGEE. J gave up 4 bases and V 4 bases, and 6 bases lay outside the gene matches. The DNA for the CDR3 is TGTGCCAGCAGCCCGGGGGGGGGCCTAGAGACCCAGTACTTC. It is translated as CASSPGGGLETQYF.

The chain has TRBV27 and TRBJ1-5; D gene uncertain. Germline CDR1 reads MNHEY; CDR2 reads SMNVEV (reference sequence). Between the trimmed V and J ends, which lost 0 bases and 1 base, there was a span of 7 bases. CDR3 length: 15 residues. The CDR3 loop reads CASSLSDHSNQPQHF. In DNA, the CDR3 is TGTGCCAGCAGTTTATCGGACCACAGCAATCAGCCCCAGCATTTT.

The V gene is TRBV7-8, the J gene TRBJ2-2; a possible D gene is TRBD1 (5 bases). In germline, CDR1 is SGHVS, CDR2 FQNEAQ. The CDR3 loop spans 14 amino acids. Trimming removed 0 bases from V and 4 bases from J, with 6 bases in between. The CDR3 DNA reads as TGTGCCAGCAGCTTAGCAGGGGCCACCGGGGAGCTGTTTTTT. This codes for CASSLAGATGELFF.